One T cell receptor (beta chain) is described in this entry. This clonotype was recorded many times. What antigen it recognizes has not been identified. The input lacks base qualities; no much larger clone sits a single base away. Library generation was performed with RACE. Reads for this sample came from a NextSeq 500. During library preparation, unique molecular identifiers were attached to individual cDNA molecules so that TCRs could be counted quantitatively and reproducibly. Each blood RNA sample was used to sequence both TCR alpha and TCR beta chains. Per the source publication's procedure: Samples had a median of around 92,000 TCRs, with a range from roughly 23,224 to 700,000. V, J and CDR3 annotation of the TCR reads was performed with the Decombinator software suite. Every sample was subsampled to the same number of TCRs (28,000) for the PS versus PT1 abundance plots. TCRs were defined as expanded if absent before sensitization and observed at least eight times at the 2-week time point. TCRdb passed the public sequencing reads through fastp at Q25 and MiXCR, retaining productive beta sequences. Each entry is one CDR3 protein sequence, shown with its most common DNA and genes. In this record, the V and J calls reflect TCRdb's handling and not the investigators' own analysis. The sample has some 30,000 distinct CDR3 sequences on record, 5% to 6.5% of them singletons. The top ten hold 5.6% of the sample.

The data are from a study of human T cells and chemical hapten exposure (dated by TCRdb to about 2021). The study in broad terms: For sensitization, 2% DPC in acetone was applied to a roughly 2 cm by roughly 2 cm area of upper inner arm skin. For TCR sequencing, blood came from over 25 alopecia patients at anywhere from one to four time points (pre-sensitization, 2, 6 and 24 weeks). This study followed changes in the peripheral blood TCR repertoire in vivo during primary and secondary sensitization of alopecia patients to the hapten diphenylcyclopropenone (DPC). Alopecia areata with under or over 50% scalp involvement, alopecia totalis and alopecia universalis were represented in the patient cohort, which was mostly female. Patch testing on the upper back used Finn chambers containing 0.01% DPC, with scoring done after 6 days according to International Contact Dermatitis Research Group standards. Throughout the approximately 24-week study period, patients were also given weekly therapeutic DPC doses on the scalp. Blood was sampled from patients pre-sensitization (week 0) and at 2, 6 and about 24 weeks after DPC sensitization. The libraries were sequenced as a pool, and the TCR yield per sample differed mostly because of small variations in library volumes within the pool. Here is what the overall study found, with its caveats: All patients had alopecia, a presumed autoimmune disease, so their immune response might differ from that of healthy individuals. Patch test score was positively correlated with the number of PT1 expanded TCRs, with significance at thresholds 8, 16 and 32 but not at 4. DPC sensitization did not change the number of TCRs with a frequency above 1 in 1000, and there was no evidence of changes in global repertoire structure. Significantly more large CDR3 similarity clusters were formed by expanded TCRs than by pre-sensitization or healthy control sets, consistent with antigen-driven responses. Repeated subsampling changed both the strength of the expansion versus patch-test correlation and the threshold at which that correlation became significant.

What the time point label conveys for this sample: patch test 3, about 24 weeks after DPC sensitization. This specimen's treatment or condition label, interpreted: therapeutic diphenylcyclopropenone sensitization with weekly scalp DPC. At every patch-test visit, the blood draw took place before the patch test was put on. Patients were eligible if aged 18 to 70, diagnosed with alopecia and judged suitable for DPC therapy, and pregnant patients were excluded. Total RNA was extracted from unfractionated whole blood that had been collected in Tempus Blood RNA tubes. From the cysteine up to the phenylalanine, the CDR3 has a length of 19 residues. Only the CDR3 portion is preserved as DNA: 57 bases, with reading frame beginning at the first base. V and J are trimmed by 1 base and 2 bases, and the gene matches miss 15 bases of the junction. The germline V gene (reference sequence) provides CDR1 DFQATT and CDR2 SNEGSKA.

The input for sequencing was whole blood, taken in connection with sensitization to the hapten diphenylcyclopropenone (DPC). The clonotype originates from a man younger than 45 with alopecia areata. Some clones in this sample may be carry-over from other donors' samples. The sequence is built from TRBV20-1 and TRBJ2-5; 11 central nucleotides agree with TRBD2. The sequence in DNA is TGCAGTGCTAGAGCTATTTACGGGCCGACTAGCGGGACTCAAGAGACCCAGTACTTC. Its protein is CSARAIYGPTSGTQETQYF.